The 27 T cell receptor beta chains reported below all come from one sample, sequenced in a study of preoperative IRX-2 immunotherapy in early breast cancer (dated 2019 in TCRdb). Library method: the immunoSEQ multiplex PCR assay. Sourced from immuneACCESS, this table was stored by TCRdb with only in-frame sequences that have V and J called. A share of the clones is absent; for the studies checked, an unresolved V gene accounts for under half, and the remainder has no known explanation. The sample table lists 30,000 to 45,000 clones, 82% of them with a count of one. The top ten clones comprise roughly 1.5% of the sample. The label giving this sample's treatment or condition can be read as: preoperative locoregional IRX-2 cytokine immunotherapy. The specimen comprised lymph node tissue, sampled after IRX-2 immunotherapy. These receptors were collected from a human donor with breast cancer.

V and J are TRBV11-3 and TRBJ1-6; TRBD1 agrees at 7 bases. The CDR3 has 15 residues. Germline CDR1 and CDR2: SGHNT and YENEEA. The V segment lost 4 bases and the J segment 10 bases; nucleotides outside the gene matches: 10. The CDR3 DNA reads as TGTGCCAGCAGCTCATCCGGGACAGTACAATCACCCCTCCACTTT. Its translation is CASSSSGTVQSPLHF.

V gene TRBV18 combines with J gene TRBJ1-1; D might be TRBD1 (6 bases). Germline-derived CDR1 and CDR2 are KGHSH and LQKENI. CDR3 length: 12 amino acids. Trimming took off 3 bases at V and 11 bases at J, with 13 bases between the two ends. Written as DNA, the CDR3 is TGTGCCAGCTCACCCGTCGGGCAGGGGGCTTTCTTT. Translated, it gives CASSPVGQGAFF.

The chain combines TRBV7-8 with TRBJ2-6, with TRBD1 identical over 9 bases. The CDR3 is 14 amino acids. The junction had 6 bases not matched to a gene; V was cut back by 8 bases and J by 7 bases. CDR1 is SGHVS, CDR2 FQNEAQ, per germline. CDR3 loop: CASQSTGGANVLTF. Written as DNA, the CDR3 is TGTGCCAGCCAATCGACAGGGGGTGCCAACGTCCTGACTTTC.

This chain joins TRBV6-8 and TRBJ1-6; TRBD1 matches 10 bases. The V gene end was trimmed by 1 base and the J gene end by 7 bases; junction bases not matched to a gene: 10. The CDR3 has 18 residues. The germline CDR1 and CDR2 sequences are MNHGY and SAAAGT. Here the CDR3 DNA reads TGTGCCAGCAGTTACTTGACCGGGACAGGGGCCAGAAATTCACCCCTCCACTTT. It encodes CASSYLTGTGARNSPLHF.

The V and J genes are TRBV11-3 and TRBJ1-5; TRBD1 aligns across 8 bases. Germline loops: CDR1 SGHNT, CDR2 YENEEA. CDR3 length: 15 amino acids. The ends lost 3 bases at V and 1 base at J; junction bases unmatched: 2. The CDR3 loop reads CASSFGQGSNQPQHF. As DNA, the CDR3 is TGTGCCAGCAGCTTCGGACAGGGAAGCAATCAGCCCCAGCATTTT. Full variable domain (rest looked up from reference TRBV11-3 and TRBJ1-5): EAGVVQSPRYKIIEKKQPVAFWCNPISGHNTLYWYLQNLGQGPELLIRYENEEAVDDSQLPKDRFSAERLKGVDSTLKIQPAELGDSAVYLCASSFGQGSNQPQHFGDGTRLSIL.

This chain uses TRBV11-3 with TRBJ2-7, with D perhaps matching TRBD2 (6 bases). V was pared by 3 bases and J by 4 bases, with 13 bases between. The germline gives CDR1 SGHNT, CDR2 YENEEA. The CDR3 spans 14 residues. CDR3 nucleotide sequence: TGTGCCAGCAGCTTTCAATCGGGGGAGTACGAGCAGTACTTC. Translation gives CASSFQSGEYEQYF.

This clone was counted once. This sequence joins TRBV5-1 and TRBJ2-7, with 7 bases identical to TRBD1. The CDR3 has 15 amino acids. Germline V gene lookup returns CDR1 SGHRS and CDR2 YFSETQ. The J segment lost 6 bases and the V segment lost 4 bases, leaving 13 bases of the junction unmatched. The CDR3, as DNA: TGCGCCAGCAGCCCCCAGGACAGGAAGGGTCGCGAGCAGTACTTC. Its protein product is CASSPQDRKGREQYF. Complete variable domain (other parts from reference TRBV5-1 and TRBJ2-7): KAGVTQTPRYLIKTRGQQVTLSCSPISGHRSVSWYQQTPGQGLQFLFEYFSETQRNKGNFPGRFSGRQFSNSRSEMNVSTLELGDSALYLCASSPQDRKGREQYFGPGTRLTVT.

The sample holds one count of this clone. The chain links TRBV28 to TRBJ1-2, with D perhaps matching TRBD1 (6 bases). The CDR3 contains 16 residues. From germline, CDR1 is MDHEN and CDR2 SYDVKM. Deletions cut 5 bases from V and 7 bases from J, with 23 bases between. The CDR3 coding sequence is TGTGCCAGCAGTCCCCCACACAGGGTGGTAGAGGGTGGCTACACCTTC. Its protein product is CASSPPHRVVEGGYTF.

This clone was picked up a small number of times. This sequence joins TRBV11-3 and TRBJ1-1, with D hard to call. Trimming stripped 6 bases from V and 4 bases from J, with 18 bases between. Germline CDR1 SGHNT, CDR2 YENEEA. The CDR3 contains 15 residues. CDR3: CASSPNQGPGTEAFF. In DNA form, the CDR3 reads TGTGCCAGCAGTCCAAACCAAGGGCCCGGCACTGAAGCTTTCTTT.

The chain recombines TRBV11-3 with TRBJ1-6; D is undetermined. The V gene lost 3 bases and the J gene lost 10 bases, with 13 bases spanning the gap. CDR3 length: 14 residues. Germline lookup yields CDR1 SGHNT and CDR2 YENEEA. This CDR3 is CASSLVGSQSPLHF. The CDR3 region has the DNA TGTGCCAGCAGCTTGGTAGGATCTCAATCACCCCTCCACTTT. Complete variable domain (other parts from reference TRBV11-3 and TRBJ1-6): EAGVVQSPRYKIIEKKQPVAFWCNPISGHNTLYWYLQNLGQGPELLIRYENEEAVDDSQLPKDRFSAERLKGVDSTLKIQPAELGDSAVYLCASSLVGSQSPLHFGNGTRLTVT.

V and J are TRBV10-2 and TRBJ1-5; maybe TRBD1 (6 bases). The CDR3 totals 13 residues. CDR1 is WSHSY, CDR2 SAAADI, per germline. V was trimmed by 6 bases and J by 1 base, leaving 7 bases between them. The DNA of the CDR3 is TGCGCCAGCAGGAGGGGGAGCAATCAGCCCCAGCATTTT. Protein sequence: CASRRGSNQPQHF.

This rearrangement joins TRBV5-1 to TRBJ2-2; possibly TRBD1 or TRBD2 for D (6 bases each). CDR3 length: 16 residues. Germline V gene sequence: CDR1 SGHRS, CDR2 YFSETQ. Trimming removed 1 base from V and 4 bases from J, with 14 bases in between. CDR3 residues: CASSLRGEWSTGELFF. CDR3 nucleotide sequence: TGCGCCAGCAGCTTGAGGGGGGAGTGGAGCACCGGGGAGCTGTTTTTT.

In its sample, this clone was seen once. The rearrangement uses TRBV19 and TRBJ1-5; the D is unclear. V was pared by 5 bases and J by 4 bases, with 9 bases between. CDR3 length: 13 residues. Per germline, CDR1 LNHDA and CDR2 SQIVND (reference sequence). The CDR3 sequence: CASSLTENQPQHF. Written as DNA, the CDR3 is TGTGCCAGTAGTCTAACAGAGAATCAGCCCCAGCATTTT.

The chain employs TRBV6-8 and TRBJ2-7, with D unresolved. Trimming removed 0 bases from V and 5 bases from J, with 11 bases in between. Germline V gene data show CDR1 as MNHGY and CDR2 as SAAAGT. The CDR3 is 14 residues long. CDR3 residues: CASSYSGLLHEQYF. In nucleotides, the CDR3 is TGTGCCAGCAGTTACTCAGGTCTCCTCCACGAGCAGTACTTC.

Turning to this clone: An end of the junction does not agree with germline; a read error may underlie this. V is TRBV6-8 and J is TRBJ2-7; TRBD2 aligns across 13 bases. This CDR3 region has 16 residues. Germline CDR1 reads MNHGY; CDR2 reads SAAAGT. As DNA, the CDR3 is TGTGCCATCAGTCAATGGACTAGCGGGGGAGCATACGAGCAGTACTTC. It specifies CAISQWTSGGAYEQYF.

The rearrangement joins TRBV5-1 to TRBJ1-4; D is perhaps TRBD1 (5 bases). Germline loops: CDR1 SGHRS, CDR2 YFSETQ. V was trimmed by 2 bases and J by 2 bases, leaving 13 bases between them. The CDR3 totals 16 residues. The CDR3 nucleotides read TGCGCCAGCAGCTTAGGGGCTAGGGGCACTAATGAAAAACTGTTTTTT. This gives the protein CASSLGARGTNEKLFF.

This clone was counted only a few times. The chain is built from TRBV11-3 and TRBJ2-5; 8 bases align to TRBD1. CDR1 and CDR2 (germline): SGHNT, YENEEA. The CDR3 runs 16 residues. J was trimmed by 1 base and V by 5 bases; bases with no gene match: 9. The DNA of the CDR3 is TGTGCCAGCAGCCCTAGCCGGGACAGGACCCAAGAGACCCAGTACTTC. Translation gives CASSPSRDRTQETQYF.

The chain uses TRBV6-8 and TRBJ2-5, with D possibly TRBD1 on 6 matching bases. With 9 bases removed from V and 5 bases from J, the gap between germline ends came to 13 bases. Germline CDR1 reads MNHGY; CDR2 reads SAAAGT. The CDR3 covers 12 residues. This chain's CDR3 is CASWDNWETQYF. Written as DNA, the CDR3 is TGTGCCAGTTGGGACAATTGGGAGACCCAGTACTTC.

The chain combines TRBV10-2 with TRBJ2-1; a weak D match, TRBD1 (6 bases). This CDR3 spans 17 amino acids. V lost 3 bases, J lost 6 bases, and 21 bases lay in between. CDR1 is WSHSY, CDR2 SAAADI, per germline. This CDR3 reads CASSEYRVVVGSNEQFF. The CDR3 DNA sequence: TGCGCCAGCAGTGAATACAGGGTGGTTGTGGGGAGCAATGAGCAGTTCTTC.

V and J are TRBV15 and TRBJ1-2; 8 bases agree with TRBD1. Losses at the gene ends were 0 bases for V and 7 bases for J; bases not matched to a gene: 4. This CDR3 is built from 14 residues. Germline V gives CDR1 LNHNV, CDR2 YYDKDF (reference sequence). CDR3 bases: TGTGCCACCAGCAGAGATCAACAGGGGGTTGGCTACACCTTC. This sequence encodes CATSRDQQGVGYTF.

The CDR3 nucleotides read TGTGCCAGCAGCTTAGGGGTAGCGGGGCCCCGGGATACGCAGTATTTT. Its protein is CASSLGVAGPRDTQYF. This chain links TRBV11-3 with TRBJ2-3; 8 bases are a match to TRBD2. V was clipped by 1 base and J by 6 bases; unmatched bases: 9. Germline CDR1 SGHNT, CDR2 YENEEA. The CDR3 is 16 amino acids. Using reference TRBV11-3 and TRBJ2-3 for the parts outside the CDR3, the full variable domain is EAGVVQSPRYKIIEKKQPVAFWCNPISGHNTLYWYLQNLGQGPELLIRYENEEAVDDSQLPKDRFSAERLKGVDSTLKIQPAELGDSAVYLCASSLGVAGPRDTQYFGPGTRLTVL.

The chain has TRBV29-1 and TRBJ2-7; D gene ambiguous. This CDR3 comprises 12 residues. Germline lookup yields CDR1 SQVTM and CDR2 ANQGSEA. V lost 0 bases, J lost 6 bases, and 9 bases lay in between. As DNA, the CDR3 is TGCAGCGTTGAAGACAGGCAGACCGAGCAGTACTTC. This encodes CSVEDRQTEQYF.

J is TRBJ1-1 and V is TRBV30; no firm D call. Trimming pared 5 bases from V and 9 bases from J, leaving 13 bases between. The CDR3 covers 11 residues. The germline V gene encodes CDR1 GTSNPN and CDR2 SVGIG (reference sequence). In nucleotides, the CDR3 is TGTGCCTGGGGTGGGTCCGGTAAAGCTTTCTTT. Encoded protein: CAWGGSGKAFF.

The V call is TRBV6-8, the J call TRBJ1-1; possible D gene TRBD1, 6 bases. CDR3 size: 13 residues. Germline-derived CDR1 and CDR2 are MNHGY and SAAAGT. Trimming took 5 bases from V and 4 from J, leaving 11 bases between them. The CDR3 coding sequence is TGTGCCAGCAGTGGATCAGGGGCCACTGAAGCTTTCTTT. Protein sequence: CASSGSGATEAFF.

This chain connects TRBV6-8 to TRBJ1-3; D remains unclear. Trimming cost V 10 bases and J 0 bases, with 13 bases left between them. From germline, CDR1 is MNHGY and CDR2 SAAAGT. The CDR3 totals 14 residues. The CDR3 DNA sequence: TGTGCCACTTGGGCGAAGGCCTCTGGAAACACCATATATTTT. Protein: CATWAKASGNTIYF.

V gene TRBV6-8 combines with J gene TRBJ2-2; D unclear. CDR3 size: 14 residues. The V and J ends lost 0 bases and 5 bases respectively, with 7 bases between them. Germline CDR1 reads MNHGY; CDR2 reads SAAAGT. The CDR3: CASSYSRLTGELFF. DNA for the CDR3: TGTGCCAGCAGTTACTCCCGACTGACCGGGGAGCTGTTTTTT.

CDR3 sequence (DNA): TGTGCCAGCAGCTTAAAGGGCAGCTACAATGAGCAGTTCTTC. Its translation is CASSLKGSYNEQFF. The chain carries TRBV11-3 and TRBJ2-1; D not certain. V lost 2 bases and J lost 3, with 8 bases in between. Germline CDR1 SGHNT, CDR2 YENEEA. The CDR3 totals 14 residues.